The table lists the clone carrying this T cell receptor beta chain with many counts. Its specificity is unknown. The data originate from a study of tumor-infiltrating lymphocytes in primary liver carcinoma. In the study overall: Measuring about 4 to 10 cm across, the tumors were staged as T1-T3 N0M0. Notes on the study in general: When set against blood, tumors had a significantly higher top-250-clone fraction (p = 0.039).

From about 0.5 ug of total RNA, TCR beta-specific cDNA was reverse-transcribed using a constant-region primer. Libraries for TCR beta were built through three nested multiplex PCR rounds, which together made up a slightly modified ARM-PCR procedure. TCRdb itself ran the multiplex PCR reads through MiXCR, one entry per CDR3 protein. The profile covers some 50,000 distinct CDR3 sequences, with 70% to 85% appearing a single time and less than 30% taken by the ten largest. Between roughly 17 and 33 mg of unsorted bulk tissue served as the source from which RNA and DNA were co-extracted. This TCR came from a man aged 40-50 years with primary liver carcinoma and hepatitis B virus infection. Source material: liver tumor tissue from sampling region 5. Documented subset: tumor region T5, tumor centre.

CDR3 in DNA: TGTGCCAGCAGACGGACAGGGTCGGTAACCGGGGAGCTGTTTTTT. Translated: CASRRTGSVTGELFF. The chain recombines TRBV14 with TRBJ2-2, with TRBD1 matching 8 bases. The CDR3 runs 15 residues. V shed 6 bases, J shed 5 bases, and the junction held 8 bases outside the gene matches. The germline CDR1 and CDR2 sequences are SGHDN and FVKESK.